The clone carrying this T cell receptor (beta chain) came up a few times. Its antigen is not known. V was shortened by 6 bases and J by 2 bases, with 14 bases between the two germline ends. Per the germline V gene, CDR1 is MNHEY and CDR2 is SVGEGT. The CDR3 is made up of 15 amino acids. This specimen belongs to a study of HIV-infected patients and healthy controls. Overall study findings and caveats: HIV-infected patients shared fewer CDR3 sequences between individuals than healthy controls. During therapy, HIV-associated CDR3s fell significantly in frequency, while CMV-associated CDR3s did not change significantly.

Whole blood was used without fractionation, so all unsorted peripheral T cells were included. Reverse transcription used 450 to 500 ng RNA and constant-region primers for alpha and beta. Alpha and beta chain libraries were made separately by chain-specific third strand synthesis with multiplexing indices. From the 5' RACE reads, TCRdb called clonotypes with MiXCR, one entry per CDR3 protein. This sample yields 13,000 or so distinct CDR3 sequences, of which roughly 9.9% are seen a single time; approximately 6.8% belongs to the top ten. The sequenced material came from blood. The V call is TRBV6-2 or TRBV6-3, the J call TRBJ1-5; D possibly corresponds to TRBD1 (5 bases). This clonotype was sampled from an adult in good health. The CDR3: CASSPVGVGNQPQHF. The CDR3 DNA reads as TGTGCCAGCAGCCCCGTGGGGGTTGGCAATCAGCCCCAGCATTTT.